The 11 T cell receptor beta chains reported below all come from one sample, sequenced in a study of cytomegalovirus exposure and HLA in healthy donors. The PCR made use of 60 Vbeta and 13 Jbeta primers. Sequencing was performed with immunoSEQ multiplex PCR; in TCRdb, only in-frame clones are kept and a portion is missing. The data contain 140,000 to 150,000 clones, under 90% of them singletons. Sequences were obtained from PBMCs. These TCRs come from a boy younger than 10 in good health and CMV-seronegative.

The chain is built from TRBV11-2 and TRBJ2-5; D ambiguous. The CDR3 consists of 15 residues. CDR1 SGHAT and CDR2 FQNNGV come from the germline V gene. V lost 6 bases and J lost 2, with 16 bases in between. The CDR3 region has the DNA TGTGCCAGCAGTGCTCCTAGATTCGGGCAAGAGACCCAGTACTTC. Translated: CASSAPRFGQETQYF.

J is TRBJ1-5 and V is TRBV4-2; possibly TRBD1 for D (5 bases). Germline values: CDR1 LGHNA, CDR2 YNFKEQ. Trimming removed 4 bases at V and 5 bases at J, with 15 bases between. CDR3 length equals 15 residues. The CDR3 spells CASSPRQGGDQPQHF. CDR3 bases: TGTGCCAGCAGCCCCCGGCAGGGCGGGGATCAGCCCCAGCATTTT.

This clone was counted a single time. A read error may produce the germline difference seen at one junction end. The J gene is TRBJ2-6, the V gene TRBV7-8, with D tentatively TRBD1 (5 bases). The CDR3 is 17 residues long. The germline V gene has CDR1 SGHVS and CDR2 FQNEAQ. CDR3 DNA: TGTGCCAGCTCAGCCGGCAGGGCTTTCTCTGGGGCCAACATCCTGACTTTC. It is translated as CASSAGRAFSGANILTF.

The chain couples TRBV15 to TRBJ2-7, with TRBD1 matching 7 bases. Looked up from germline, CDR1 is LNHNV and CDR2 is YYDKDF (reference sequence). The CDR3 extends over 17 amino acids. With V trimmed by 0 bases and J by 3 bases, 11 bases remained unmatched. DNA for the CDR3: TGTGCCACCAGCAGAGAGGCCTCAGGGGCAGGGGGCTACGAGCAGTACTTC. Protein sequence: CATSREASGAGGYEQYF.

V is TRBV19 and J is TRBJ2-7; the D gene is possibly TRBD1 (5 bases). Germline V CDR1 and CDR2: LNHDA, SQIVND (reference sequence). V dropped 6 bases and J dropped 2 bases, with 17 bases sitting between them. This CDR3 region has 15 residues. The CDR3 spells CASSPRVGAPYEQYF. The DNA of the CDR3 is TGTGCCAGTAGCCCCAGGGTCGGAGCGCCCTACGAGCAGTACTTC.

The chain combines TRBV14 with TRBJ2-1, with D unclear. Germline assignment: CDR1 SGHDN and CDR2 FVKESK. The ends were cut back, 3 bases at V and 9 bases at J, with 12 bases in the middle. The CDR3 spans 13 residues. The CDR3 loop reads CASSQFLGLEQFF. CDR3 bases: TGTGCCAGCAGCCAGTTTCTAGGCCTTGAGCAGTTCTTC. Variable domain in full (rest from reference TRBV14 and TRBJ2-1): EAGVTQFPSHSVIEKGQTVTLRCDPISGHDNLYWYRRVMGKEIKFLLHFVKESKQDESGMPNNRFLAERTGGTYSTLKVQPAELEDSGVYFCASSQFLGLEQFFGPGTRLTVL.

This chain links TRBV25-1 with TRBJ2-7, with D tentatively TRBD2 (5 bases). V was cut by 3 bases and J by 6 bases, with 12 bases left in between. CDR3 length: 13 amino acids. CDR1 is MGHDK and CDR2 is SYGVNS in the germline V gene. The CDR3 spells CASSDSGIREQYF. In nucleotides, the CDR3 is TGTGCCAGCAGTGACTCGGGGATTCGCGAGCAGTACTTC.

The chain couples TRBV5-1 to TRBJ1-5; TRBD1 aligns across 8 bases. This CDR3 spans 14 amino acids. With V trimmed by 2 bases and J by 7 bases, 5 bases remained unmatched. Germline assignment: CDR1 SGHRS and CDR2 YFSETQ. CDR3 DNA: TGCGCCAGCAGCTTCGGACAGGGTGGGCAGCCCCAGCATTTT. Amino acids: CASSFGQGGQPQHF.

This clone has only a few counts. The V call is TRBV4-3, the J call TRBJ2-6, with TRBD2 identical over 8 bases. There are 18 residues in the CDR3. V lost 2 bases, J lost 4 bases, and 10 bases stayed unmatched. CDR1 LGHNA and CDR2 YSLEER come from the germline V gene. The CDR3 sequence is CASSQLITGGFGANVLTF. For the CDR3, the DNA is TGCGCCAGCAGCCAATTGATTACGGGAGGGTTCGGGGCCAACGTCCTGACTTTC.

The rearrangement joins TRBV2 to TRBJ1-5; D is possibly TRBD1 (5 bases). The V end was cut by 1 base, the J end by 1 base, with 8 bases between. The CDR3 totals 15 residues. Germline CDR1 is SNHLY and CDR2 is FYNNEI. The CDR3 spells CASSEGGVSNQPQHF. CDR3 DNA: TGTGCCAGCAGTGAAGGGGGGGTAAGCAATCAGCCCCAGCATTTT.

V usage is TRBV19 and J usage is TRBJ2-1, with D hard to call. This CDR3 is built from 12 residues. With 5 bases removed from V and 8 bases from J, the gap between germline ends came to 10 bases. Germline values: CDR1 LNHDA, CDR2 SQIVND (reference sequence). CDR3 sequence: CASSLGSYEQFF. The CDR3 nucleotides read TGTGCCAGTAGTCTCGGGTCCTATGAGCAGTTCTTC.